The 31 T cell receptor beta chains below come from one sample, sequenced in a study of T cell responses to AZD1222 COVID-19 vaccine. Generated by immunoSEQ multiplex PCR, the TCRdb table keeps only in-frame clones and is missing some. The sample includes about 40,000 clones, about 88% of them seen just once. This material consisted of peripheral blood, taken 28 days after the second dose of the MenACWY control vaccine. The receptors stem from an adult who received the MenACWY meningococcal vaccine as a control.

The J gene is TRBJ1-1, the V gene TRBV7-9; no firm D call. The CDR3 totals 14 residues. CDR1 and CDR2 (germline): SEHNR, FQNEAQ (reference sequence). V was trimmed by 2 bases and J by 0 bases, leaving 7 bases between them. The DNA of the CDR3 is TGTGCCAGCAGCTTATCCAGCGTGAACACTGAAGCTTTCTTT. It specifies CASSLSSVNTEAFF.

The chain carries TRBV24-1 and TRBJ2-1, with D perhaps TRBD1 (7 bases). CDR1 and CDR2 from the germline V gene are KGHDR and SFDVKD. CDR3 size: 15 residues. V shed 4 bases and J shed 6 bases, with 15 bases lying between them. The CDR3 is CATSDPRRGRNEQFF. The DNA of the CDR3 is TGTGCCACCAGTGACCCGCGGAGGGGGCGCAATGAGCAGTTCTTC.

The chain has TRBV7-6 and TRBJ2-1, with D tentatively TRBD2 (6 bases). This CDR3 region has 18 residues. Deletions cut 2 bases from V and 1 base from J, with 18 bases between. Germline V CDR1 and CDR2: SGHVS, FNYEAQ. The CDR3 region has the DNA TGTGCCAGCAGCTTACTTGGTGGAACTAGCCGTTCCTACAATGAGCAGTTCTTC. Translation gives CASSLLGGTSRSYNEQFF.

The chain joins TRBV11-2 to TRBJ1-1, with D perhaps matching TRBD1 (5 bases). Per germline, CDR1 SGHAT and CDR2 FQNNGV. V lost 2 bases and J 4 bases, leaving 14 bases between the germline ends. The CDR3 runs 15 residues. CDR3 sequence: CASSLIQGRVTEAFF. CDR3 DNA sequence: TGTGCCAGCAGCTTAATTCAGGGTCGGGTCACTGAAGCTTTCTTT.

CDR3 protein: CATGTDNQPQHF. Here the CDR3 DNA reads TGTGCCACCGGGACAGACAATCAGCCCCAGCATTTT. The rearrangement joins TRBV10-3 to TRBJ1-5; TRBD1 aligns across 7 bases. The trim removed 10 bases at V and 3 bases at J, leaving 3 bases unmatched. Germline CDR1 and CDR2: ENHRY and SYGVKD. The CDR3 loop spans 12 amino acids.

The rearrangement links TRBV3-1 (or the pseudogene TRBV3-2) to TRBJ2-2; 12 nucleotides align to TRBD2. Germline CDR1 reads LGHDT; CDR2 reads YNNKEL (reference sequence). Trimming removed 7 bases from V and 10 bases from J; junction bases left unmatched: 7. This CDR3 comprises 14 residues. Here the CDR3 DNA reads TGTGCCAGCACAGAGCTAGCGGGAGGGAAGGAGCTGTTTTTT. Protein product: CASTELAGGKELFF.

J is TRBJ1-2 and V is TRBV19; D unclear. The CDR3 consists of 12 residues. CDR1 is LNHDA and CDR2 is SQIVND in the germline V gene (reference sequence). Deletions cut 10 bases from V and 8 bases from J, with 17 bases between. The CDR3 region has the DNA TGTGCCACCCGTTTAATGTCCTCGGGCTACACCTTC. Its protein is CATRLMSSGYTF. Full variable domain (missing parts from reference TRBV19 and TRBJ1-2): DGGITQSPKYLFRKEGQNVTLSCEQNLNHDAMYWYRQDPGQGLRLIYYSQIVNDFQKGDIAEGYSVSREKKESFPLTVTSAQKNPTAFYLCATRLMSSGYTFGSGTRLTVV.

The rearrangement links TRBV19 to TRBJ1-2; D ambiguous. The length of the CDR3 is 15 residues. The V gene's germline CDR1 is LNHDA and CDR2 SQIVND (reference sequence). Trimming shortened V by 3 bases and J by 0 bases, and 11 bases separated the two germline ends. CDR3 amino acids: CASSMEYGANYGYTF. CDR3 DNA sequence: TGTGCCAGTAGTATGGAATACGGAGCTAACTATGGCTACACCTTC.

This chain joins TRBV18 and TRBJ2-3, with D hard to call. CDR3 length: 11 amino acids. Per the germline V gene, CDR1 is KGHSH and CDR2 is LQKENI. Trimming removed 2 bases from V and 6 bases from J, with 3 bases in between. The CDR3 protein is CASSPLDTQYF. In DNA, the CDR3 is TGTGCCAGCTCACCATTGGATACGCAGTATTTT.

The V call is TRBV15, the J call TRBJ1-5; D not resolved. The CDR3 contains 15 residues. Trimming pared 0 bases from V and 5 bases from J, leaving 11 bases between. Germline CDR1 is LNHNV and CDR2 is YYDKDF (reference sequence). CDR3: CATSRDRRTYQPQHF. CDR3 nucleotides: TGTGCCACCAGCAGAGACAGGCGTACCTATCAGCCCCAGCATTTT. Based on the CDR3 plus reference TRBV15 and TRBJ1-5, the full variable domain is DAMVIQNPRYQVTQFGKPVTLSCSQTLNHNVMYWYQQKSSQAPKLLFHYYDKDFNNEADTPDNFQSRRPNTSFCFLDIRSPGLGDTAMYLCATSRDRRTYQPQHFGDGTRLSIL.

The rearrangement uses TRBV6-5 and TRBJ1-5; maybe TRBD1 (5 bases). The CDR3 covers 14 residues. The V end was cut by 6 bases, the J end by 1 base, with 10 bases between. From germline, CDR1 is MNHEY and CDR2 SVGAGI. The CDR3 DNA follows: TGTGCCAGCAGAGGGGTCGGAAGCAATCAGCCCCAGCATTTT. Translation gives CASRGVGSNQPQHF.

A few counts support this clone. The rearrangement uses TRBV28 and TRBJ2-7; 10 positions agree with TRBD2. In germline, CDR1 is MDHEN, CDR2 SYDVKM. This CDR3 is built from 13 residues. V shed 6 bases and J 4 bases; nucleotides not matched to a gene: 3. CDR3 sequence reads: CASRGLAPYEQYF. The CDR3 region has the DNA TGTGCCAGCAGGGGACTAGCGCCGTACGAGCAGTACTTC.

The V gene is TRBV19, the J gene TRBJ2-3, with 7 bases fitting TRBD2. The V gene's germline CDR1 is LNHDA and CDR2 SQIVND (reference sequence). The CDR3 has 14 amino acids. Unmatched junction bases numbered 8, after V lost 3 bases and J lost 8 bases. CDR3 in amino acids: CASSMGGSGSTQYF. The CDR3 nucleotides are TGTGCCAGTAGTATGGGCGGGAGCGGTAGTACGCAGTATTTT.

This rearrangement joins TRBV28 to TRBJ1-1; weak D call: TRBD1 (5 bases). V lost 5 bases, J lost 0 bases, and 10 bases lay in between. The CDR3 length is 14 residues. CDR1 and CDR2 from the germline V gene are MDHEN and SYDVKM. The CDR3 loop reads CASSKTGMNTEAFF. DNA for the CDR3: TGTGCCAGCAGTAAAACAGGCATGAACACTGAAGCTTTCTTT.

The CDR3 spells CASRASLSRETQYF. Written as DNA, the CDR3 is TGCGCCAGCAGGGCCTCTTTGAGCCGGGAGACCCAGTACTTC. The gene calls are TRBV5-1 and TRBJ2-5, with unresolved D. This CDR3 contains 14 residues. Trimming stripped 5 bases from V and 5 bases from J, with 16 bases between. Per germline, CDR1 SGHRS and CDR2 YFSETQ.

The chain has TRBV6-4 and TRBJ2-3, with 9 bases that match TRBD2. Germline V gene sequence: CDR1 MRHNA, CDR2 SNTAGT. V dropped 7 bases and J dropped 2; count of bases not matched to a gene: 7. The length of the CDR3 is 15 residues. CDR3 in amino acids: CASNDLAGFTDTQYF. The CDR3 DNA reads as TGTGCCAGCAACGACCTAGCGGGGTTCACAGATACGCAGTATTTT.

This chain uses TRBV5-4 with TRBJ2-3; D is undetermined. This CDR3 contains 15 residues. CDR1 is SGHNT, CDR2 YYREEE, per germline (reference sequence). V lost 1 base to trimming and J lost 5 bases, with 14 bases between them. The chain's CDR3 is CASSLRPWQRDTQYF. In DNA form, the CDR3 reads TGTGCCAGCAGCTTGCGTCCTTGGCAACGAGATACGCAGTATTTT.

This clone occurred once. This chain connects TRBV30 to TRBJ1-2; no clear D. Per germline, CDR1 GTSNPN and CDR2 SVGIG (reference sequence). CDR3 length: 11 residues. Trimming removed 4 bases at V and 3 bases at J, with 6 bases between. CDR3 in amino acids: CAWTTHYGYTF. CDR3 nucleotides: TGTGCCTGGACGACTCACTATGGCTACACCTTC.

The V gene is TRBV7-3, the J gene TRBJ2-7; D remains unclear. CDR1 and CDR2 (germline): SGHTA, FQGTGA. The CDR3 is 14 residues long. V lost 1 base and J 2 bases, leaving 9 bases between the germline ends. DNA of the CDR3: TGTGCCAGCAGCTTAAGCGGAACCGCCTACGAGCAGTACTTC. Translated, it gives CASSLSGTAYEQYF.

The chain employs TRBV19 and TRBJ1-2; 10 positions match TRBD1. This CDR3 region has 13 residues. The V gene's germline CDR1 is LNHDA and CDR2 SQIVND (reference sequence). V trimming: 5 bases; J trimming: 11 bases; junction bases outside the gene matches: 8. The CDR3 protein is CASSPDRGLGYTF. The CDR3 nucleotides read TGTGCCAGTAGTCCCGACAGGGGGCTTGGGTACACCTTC.

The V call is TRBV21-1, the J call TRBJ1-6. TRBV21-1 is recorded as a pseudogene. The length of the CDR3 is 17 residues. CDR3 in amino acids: CASSKLEGFPNNSPLHF. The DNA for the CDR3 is TGTGCCAGCAGCAAATTGGAGGGATTTCCAAATAATTCACCCCTCCACTTT.

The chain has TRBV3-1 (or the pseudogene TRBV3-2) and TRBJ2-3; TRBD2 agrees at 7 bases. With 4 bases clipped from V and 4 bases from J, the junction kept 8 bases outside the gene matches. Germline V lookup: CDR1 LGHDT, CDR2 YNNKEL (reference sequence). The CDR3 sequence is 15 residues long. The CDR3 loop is CASSLQTSSPDTQYF. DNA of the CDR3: TGTGCCAGCAGCCTCCAGACTAGCAGCCCAGATACGCAGTATTTT.

As DNA, the CDR3 is TGTGCCAGCAGTTCACAGGGACCGAACACCGGGGAGCTGTTTTTT. Protein: CASSSQGPNTGELFF. This sequence joins TRBV28 and TRBJ2-2; possible D gene TRBD1, 6 bases. Germline CDR1 reads MDHEN; CDR2 reads SYDVKM. V was shortened by 4 bases and J by 0 bases, with 9 bases between the two germline ends. The CDR3 totals 15 residues.

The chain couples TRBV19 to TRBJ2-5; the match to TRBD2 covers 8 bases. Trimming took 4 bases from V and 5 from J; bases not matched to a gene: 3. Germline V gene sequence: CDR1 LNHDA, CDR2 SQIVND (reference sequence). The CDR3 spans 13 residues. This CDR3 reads CASSRGLEETQYF. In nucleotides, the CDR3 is TGTGCCAGTAGTAGGGGACTAGAGGAGACCCAGTACTTC.

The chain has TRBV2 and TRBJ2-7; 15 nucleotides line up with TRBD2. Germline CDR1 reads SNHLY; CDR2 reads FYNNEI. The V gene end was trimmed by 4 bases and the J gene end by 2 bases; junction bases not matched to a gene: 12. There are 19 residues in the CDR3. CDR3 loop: CASSGPGGLAGGRTYEQYF. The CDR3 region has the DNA TGTGCCAGCAGTGGCCCAGGCGGACTAGCGGGAGGGAGGACCTACGAGCAGTACTTC.

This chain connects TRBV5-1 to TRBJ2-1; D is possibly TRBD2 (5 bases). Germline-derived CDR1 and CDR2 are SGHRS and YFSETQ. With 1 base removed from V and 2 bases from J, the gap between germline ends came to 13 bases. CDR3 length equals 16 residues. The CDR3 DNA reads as TGCGCCAGCAGCTTGTCTGAGCGGTCGACCTACAATGAGCAGTTCTTC. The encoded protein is CASSLSERSTYNEQFF.

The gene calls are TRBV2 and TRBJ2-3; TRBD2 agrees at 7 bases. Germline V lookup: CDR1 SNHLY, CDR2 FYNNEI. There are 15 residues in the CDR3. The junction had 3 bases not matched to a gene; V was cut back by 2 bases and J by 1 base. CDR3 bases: TGTGCCAGCAGTGAATTAACTAGCGGCACAGATACGCAGTATTTT. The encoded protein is CASSELTSGTDTQYF.

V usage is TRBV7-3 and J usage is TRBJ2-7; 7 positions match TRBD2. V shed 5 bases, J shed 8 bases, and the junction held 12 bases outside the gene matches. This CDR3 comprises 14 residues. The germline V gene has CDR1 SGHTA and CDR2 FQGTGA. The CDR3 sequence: CASSAGGRYGKQYF. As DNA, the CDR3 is TGTGCCAGCAGCGCCGGGGGGAGATATGGCAAGCAGTACTTC.

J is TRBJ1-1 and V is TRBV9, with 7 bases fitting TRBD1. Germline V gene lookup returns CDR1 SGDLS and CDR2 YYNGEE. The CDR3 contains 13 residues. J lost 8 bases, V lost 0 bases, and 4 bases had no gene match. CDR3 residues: CASSVGQGKEAFF. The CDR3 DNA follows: TGTGCCAGCAGCGTAGGACAGGGCAAAGAAGCTTTCTTT.

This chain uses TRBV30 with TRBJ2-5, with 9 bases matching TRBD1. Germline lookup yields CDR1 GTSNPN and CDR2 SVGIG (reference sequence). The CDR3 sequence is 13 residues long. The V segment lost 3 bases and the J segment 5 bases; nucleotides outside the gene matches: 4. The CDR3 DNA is TGTGCCTGGAGAACAGGGGGCGGTGAGACCCAGTACTTC. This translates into CAWRTGGGETQYF.

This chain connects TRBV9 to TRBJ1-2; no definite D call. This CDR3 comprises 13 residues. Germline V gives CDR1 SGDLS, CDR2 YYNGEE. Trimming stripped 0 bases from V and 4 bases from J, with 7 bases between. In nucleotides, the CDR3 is TGTGCCAGCAGCGTAGAGGACGGCTATGGCTACACCTTC. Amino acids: CASSVEDGYGYTF. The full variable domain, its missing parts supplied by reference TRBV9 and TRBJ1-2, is DSGVTQTPKHLITATGQRVTLRCSPRSGDLSVYWYQQSLDQGLQFLIQYYNGEERAKGNILERFSAQQFPDLHSELNLSSLELGDSALYFCASSVEDGYGYTFGSGTRLTVV.